This entry lists 26 T cell receptor beta chains sequenced from one sample in a study of blood T cell repertoires in COVID-19. Method: immunoSEQ multiplex PCR; TCRdb's copy keeps in-frame clones and lacks some. The profile covers under 130,000 clones, with around 86% appearing a single time and 3.5% to 5% taken by the ten largest. Sequencing input: peripheral blood. The receptors were sampled from a man aged 50 to 59 with acute or convalescent COVID-19.

The CDR3 region has the DNA TGTGCCAGCAGTTTAGCCACGGGTCAGCCCCAGCATTTT. Translation: CASSLATGQPQHF. This chain joins TRBV27 and TRBJ1-5; D gene unclear. CDR3 length: 13 amino acids. Trimming shortened V by 2 bases and J by 6 bases, and 8 bases separated the two germline ends. CDR1 and CDR2 (germline): MNHEY, SMNVEV (reference sequence).

CDR3 sequence: CASSPRSEAFF. DNA of the CDR3: TGTGCCAGCAGCCCCCGGAGTGAAGCTTTCTTT. The V and J genes are TRBV11-2 and TRBJ1-1; D gene ambiguous. Per the germline V gene, CDR1 is SGHAT and CDR2 is FQNNGV. There are 11 residues in the CDR3. The V gene lost 5 bases and the J gene lost 7 bases, with 8 bases spanning the gap.

J is TRBJ1-3 and V is TRBV15; perhaps TRBD1 as D (5 bases). Germline CDR1 reads LNHNV; CDR2 reads YYDKDF (reference sequence). Trimming took off 1 base at V and 0 bases at J, with 13 bases between the two ends. The CDR3 loop spans 17 amino acids. The chain's CDR3 is CATSRAKQVFSGNTIYF. DNA for the CDR3: TGTGCCACCAGCAGAGCTAAACAGGTTTTCTCTGGAAACACCATATATTTT.

The chain is built from TRBV5-4 and TRBJ1-3, with 7 bases aligning to TRBD1. Germline CDR1 is SGHNT and CDR2 is YYREEE (reference sequence). V gave up 4 bases and J gave up 0 bases; unmatched junction bases: 1. This CDR3 is built from 14 residues. The DNA of the CDR3 is TGTGCCAGCAGCCGGGACAGCTCTGGAAACACCATATATTTT. It is translated as CASSRDSSGNTIYF.

CDR3: CASSKDGYSNQPQHF. The CDR3 nucleotides are TGTGCCAGCAGTAAAGACGGGTATAGCAATCAGCCCCAGCATTTT. The V gene is TRBV21-1, the J gene TRBJ1-5. TRBV21-1 is shown as a pseudogene. This CDR3 region has 15 residues.

This clone has only a few counts. The chain combines TRBV11-3 with TRBJ2-7, with D perhaps matching TRBD2 (5 bases). Germline V gives CDR1 SGHNT, CDR2 YENEEA. V was pared by 4 bases and J by 4 bases, with 17 bases between. CDR3 length equals 15 residues. The CDR3 here is CASSSGKNYGYEQYF. The DNA of the CDR3 is TGTGCCAGCAGCTCCGGGAAGAACTATGGGTACGAGCAGTACTTC.

This clone is a singleton in its sample. CDR3 sequence (DNA): TGTGCCAGCAGTAGGGGGAGGGCCAACGTCCTGACTTTC. It is translated as CASSRGRANVLTF. The chain combines TRBV6-2 or TRBV6-3 with TRBJ2-6; perhaps TRBD1 as D (6 bases). The CDR3 totals 13 residues. V shed 5 bases and J shed 5 bases, with 7 bases lying between them. Germline loops: CDR1 MNHEY, CDR2 SVGEGT.

The genes are TRBV27 and TRBJ1-5, with 9 bases fitting TRBD1. The CDR3 has 16 amino acids. V was pared by 6 bases and J by 8 bases, with 14 bases of the junction left unmatched. Germline loops: CDR1 MNHEY, CDR2 SMNVEV (reference sequence). The CDR3 sequence: CASSNTGTGPQEPQHF. CDR3 bases: TGTGCCAGCAGCAACACCGGGACAGGGCCTCAGGAGCCCCAGCATTTT.

This sequence joins TRBV7-3 and TRBJ2-2; possible D gene TRBD1, 6 bases. Germline CDR1 SGHTA, CDR2 FQGTGA. V shed 6 bases and J shed 4 bases, with 12 bases lying between them. The CDR3 contains 14 residues. CDR3 amino acids: CASSRDILTGELFF. For the CDR3, the DNA is TGTGCCAGCAGTCGGGACATTCTCACCGGGGAGCTGTTTTTT.

The rearrangement joins TRBV6-5 to TRBJ1-2, with D perhaps TRBD1 (6 bases). Between the trimmed V and J ends, which lost 6 bases and 6 bases, there was a span of 14 bases. This CDR3 region has 13 residues. Germline CDR1 reads MNHEY; CDR2 reads SVGAGI. The CDR3 reads CASSTQGVDGYTF. The CDR3 coding sequence is TGTGCCAGCAGCACACAGGGTGTGGATGGCTACACCTTC.

About this clone itself: A junction end diverges from the germline sequence, so it may reflect a read error. J is TRBJ1-2 and V is TRBV19; TRBD1 agrees at 7 bases. Per germline, CDR1 LNHDA and CDR2 SQIVND (reference sequence). This CDR3 spans 13 amino acids. For the CDR3, the DNA is TGTGCCAGTAGTATAGGCAGTTTCGGGACAGAAGCCTTC. Protein product: CASSIGSFGTEAF.

The V call is TRBV4-2, the J call TRBJ1-6, with a weak D call TRBD1 (5 bases). Germline V gene lookup returns CDR1 LGHNA and CDR2 YNFKEQ. The CDR3 covers 17 residues. Deletions cut 1 base from V and 5 bases from J, with 15 bases between. The CDR3 coding sequence is TGTGCCAGCAGCCAAGTTGGGACTGGAGCGAATAATTCACCCCTCCACTTT. This sequence encodes CASSQVGTGANNSPLHF.

This chain links TRBV5-1 with TRBJ1-1; possible D gene TRBD1, 6 bases. V lost 0 bases, J lost 2 bases, and 11 bases lay in between. The CDR3 has 15 residues. Germline V gives CDR1 SGHRS, CDR2 YFSETQ. The CDR3 spells CASSLGDRSNTEAFF. DNA of the CDR3: TGCGCCAGCAGCTTGGGAGACAGGAGCAACACTGAAGCTTTCTTT.

This clone was counted only a few times. V usage is TRBV2 and J usage is TRBJ1-5, with 7 bases that match TRBD1. The CDR3 runs to 15 residues. Germline V gene sequence: CDR1 SNHLY, CDR2 FYNNEI. Trimming at V came to 1 base and at J to 6 bases, leaving 6 bases not matched to a gene. DNA for the CDR3: TGTGCCAGCAGTGAAGTTACAGGGGAGGCTCAGCCCCAGCATTTT. Its translation: CASSEVTGEAQPQHF.

This chain joins TRBV5-8 and TRBJ1-5, with D possibly matching TRBD1 (5 bases). The CDR3 sequence is 12 residues long. Trimming took 1 base from V and 7 from J, leaving 6 bases between them. Germline CDR1 reads SGHTS; CDR2 reads YDEGEE. CDR3 region: CASSLKGQPQHF. DNA of the CDR3: TGTGCCAGCAGCTTGAAGGGGCAGCCCCAGCATTTT.

The V call is TRBV6-5, the J call TRBJ2-1; 7 positions agree with TRBD2. Germline lookup yields CDR1 MNHEY and CDR2 SVGAGI. The ends lost 7 bases at V and 4 bases at J; junction bases unmatched: 4. CDR3 length equals 13 residues. The CDR3 is CASIGGGYNEQFF. DNA for the CDR3: TGTGCCAGCATTGGGGGGGGGTACAATGAGCAGTTCTTC.

This chain links TRBV10-1 with TRBJ2-3; TRBD2 matches at 7 bases. The CDR3 has 16 amino acids. V lost 4 bases and J lost 2; bases outside the gene matches: 9. Per the germline V gene, CDR1 is WNHNN and CDR2 is SYGVQD (reference sequence). CDR3: CASSVAGDGPTDTQYF. In nucleotides, the CDR3 is TGCGCCAGCAGTGTAGCGGGTGACGGCCCCACAGATACGCAGTATTTT.

V gene TRBV18 combines with J gene TRBJ2-1, with TRBD1 matching over 9 bases. The CDR3 spans 15 residues. Germline V gene sequence: CDR1 KGHSH, CDR2 LQKENI. Unmatched junction bases numbered 3, after V lost 1 base and J lost 5 bases. The CDR3: CASSPRGQGDNEQFF. As DNA, the CDR3 is TGTGCCAGCTCACCACGGGGACAGGGTGACAATGAGCAGTTCTTC.

The V and J genes are TRBV27 and TRBJ1-4; 9 bases map to TRBD1. J lost 7 bases, V lost 5 bases, and 11 bases had no gene match. Germline values: CDR1 MNHEY, CDR2 SMNVEV (reference sequence). This CDR3 contains 16 residues. The CDR3 loop is CASSPSRTGAREKLFF. The CDR3 nucleotides are TGTGCCAGCAGTCCATCACGGACAGGGGCTCGTGAAAAACTGTTTTTT.

The chain recombines TRBV5-6 with TRBJ2-2; D remains ambiguous. With 0 bases removed from V and 0 bases from J, the gap between germline ends came to 12 bases. The CDR3 totals 17 residues. CDR1 SGHDT and CDR2 YYEEEE come from the germline V gene. The CDR3 region is CASSLEPAASNTGELFF. The CDR3 coding sequence is TGTGCCAGCAGCTTGGAGCCCGCCGCGTCGAACACCGGGGAGCTGTTTTTT.

This clone was seen more than once but under ten times. The chain combines TRBV5-1 with TRBJ2-1; TRBD1 matches 8 bases. The CDR3 length is 15 residues. V trimming: 4 bases; J trimming: 6 bases; junction bases outside the gene matches: 9. Germline CDR1 SGHRS, CDR2 YFSETQ. The chain's CDR3 is CASSPRQGASNEQFF. As DNA, the CDR3 is TGCGCCAGCAGCCCGCGTCAGGGGGCGAGCAATGAGCAGTTCTTC.

The chain has TRBV10-2 and TRBJ2-1; 8 bases agree with TRBD1. Germline loops: CDR1 WSHSY, CDR2 SAAADI. This CDR3 is built from 14 residues. With 8 bases clipped from V and 2 bases from J, the junction kept 5 bases outside the gene matches. The CDR3 nucleotides are TGCGCCAGCCGACAGGGGAATACCTACAATGAGCAGTTCTTC. Translated, it gives CASRQGNTYNEQFF.

V and J are TRBV19 and TRBJ1-1; D call uncertain. CDR1 is LNHDA and CDR2 is SQIVND in the germline V gene (reference sequence). CDR3 length equals 15 residues. V was pared by 3 bases and J by 0 bases, with 11 bases between. In DNA, the CDR3 is TGTGCCAGTAGTATCCGTTGGGCTATGAACACTGAAGCTTTCTTT. Translating gives CASSIRWAMNTEAFF.

The chain couples TRBV11-2 to TRBJ1-1, with TRBD1 matching over 7 bases. CDR1 and CDR2 (germline): SGHAT, FQNNGV. The CDR3 is 13 residues long. V lost 4 bases to trimming and J lost 3 bases; unmatched junction nucleotides: 2. CDR3 in DNA: TGTGCCAGCAGCTCGGGACAGCACACTGAAGCTTTCTTT. It yields the protein CASSSGQHTEAFF.

J is TRBJ1-6 and V is TRBV5-1; D call uncertain. This CDR3 comprises 13 residues. Trimming left V 5 bases short and J 10 bases short, with 13 bases between. Germline V gene data show CDR1 as SGHRS and CDR2 as YFSETQ. The CDR3: CASRAGEESPLHF. The DNA for the CDR3 is TGCGCCAGCAGAGCCGGGGAGGAATCACCCCTCCACTTT. Based on the CDR3 plus reference TRBV5-1 and TRBJ1-6, the full variable domain is KAGVTQTPRYLIKTRGQQVTLSCSPISGHRSVSWYQQTPGQGLQFLFEYFSETQRNKGNFPGRFSGRQFSNSRSEMNVSTLELGDSALYLCASRAGEESPLHFGNGTRLTVT.

This sequence joins TRBV2 and TRBJ2-3; no firm D call. CDR1 is SNHLY, CDR2 FYNNEI, per germline. CDR3 length: 13 amino acids. V dropped 5 bases and J dropped 2 bases, with 8 bases sitting between them. Written as DNA, the CDR3 is TGTGCCAGCAGTCCCTATTTCACAGATACGCAGTATTTT. Encoded protein: CASSPYFTDTQYF.